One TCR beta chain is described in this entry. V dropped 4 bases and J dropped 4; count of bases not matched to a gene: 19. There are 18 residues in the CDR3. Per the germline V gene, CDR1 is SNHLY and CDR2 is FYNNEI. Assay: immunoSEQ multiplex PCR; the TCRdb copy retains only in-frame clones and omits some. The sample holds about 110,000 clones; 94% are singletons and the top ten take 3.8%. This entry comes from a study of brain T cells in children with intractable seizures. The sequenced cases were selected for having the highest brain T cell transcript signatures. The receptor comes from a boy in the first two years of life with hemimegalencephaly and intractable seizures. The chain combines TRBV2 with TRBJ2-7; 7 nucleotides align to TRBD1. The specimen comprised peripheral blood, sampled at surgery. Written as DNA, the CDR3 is TGTGCCAGCAGTGTGGAATGGCGACCGACAGGGCGGAGGTACGAGCAGTACTTC. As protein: CASSVEWRPTGRRYEQYF.